Listed here are 32 T cell receptor beta chains from one sample, sequenced in a study of control samples from healthy donors and cancer patients. Generated by immunoSEQ multiplex PCR, the TCRdb table keeps only in-frame clones and is missing some. This sample has 150,000 to 200,000 clones, with just under 95% found just once. The source material was blood. These receptor sequences come from a man aged 18 to 30 in good health.

The V call is TRBV19, the J call TRBJ1-5; maybe TRBD1 (5 bases). The CDR3 loop spans 13 amino acids. The V gene lost 8 bases and the J gene lost 5 bases, with 13 bases spanning the gap. Germline CDR1 is LNHDA and CDR2 is SQIVND (reference sequence). CDR3 sequence reads: CASGLGGDQPQHF. CDR3 sequence (DNA): TGTGCCAGTGGGCTGGGGGGGGATCAGCCCCAGCATTTT.

This clone has a handful of counts. CDR3 region: CASSTPGGYTF. The CDR3 DNA reads as TGTGCCAGCAGCACCCCCGGTGGCTACACCTTC. The chain couples TRBV7-3 to TRBJ1-2; D remains unclear. Trimming cost V 5 bases and J 7 bases, with 8 bases left between them. The CDR3 covers 11 residues. Germline lookup yields CDR1 SGHTA and CDR2 FQGTGA.

The chain links TRBV30 to TRBJ1-2; D not resolved. CDR1 is GTSNPN, CDR2 SVGIG, per germline (reference sequence). V shed 2 bases and J shed 4 bases, with 11 bases lying between them. The CDR3 totals 13 residues. The DNA of the CDR3 is TGTGCCTGGAGTATTTCGGCTGGCTATGGCTACACCTTC. Amino acids: CAWSISAGYGYTF.

The chain employs TRBV18 and TRBJ1-5, with D maybe TRBD1 (6 bases). The CDR3 is made up of 15 amino acids. Trimming removed 6 bases from V and 3 bases from J, with 15 bases in between. CDR1 is KGHSH, CDR2 LQKENI, per germline. The CDR3 loop reads CASSPVGAYNQPQHF. In DNA form, the CDR3 reads TGTGCCAGCTCCCCCGTGGGGGCCTACAATCAGCCCCAGCATTTT.

This chain uses TRBV5-5 with TRBJ1-2; perhaps TRBD1 as D (5 bases). There are 12 residues in the CDR3. Germline CDR1 and CDR2: SGHKS and YYEKEE (reference sequence). V lost 4 bases, J lost 4 bases, and 8 bases lay in between. The CDR3 DNA follows: TGTGCCAGCAGCCTGGACACCTATGGCTACACCTTC. It translates to CASSLDTYGYTF.

V is TRBV3-1 (or the pseudogene TRBV3-2) and J is TRBJ2-7; TRBD1 agrees at 7 bases. The CDR3 is 13 amino acids. Germline V lookup: CDR1 LGHDT, CDR2 YNNKEL (reference sequence). Trimming removed 3 bases from V and 6 bases from J; junction bases left unmatched: 5. The CDR3: CASSHTTGIEQYF. For the CDR3, the DNA is TGTGCCAGCAGCCACACGACAGGGATCGAGCAGTACTTC.

J is TRBJ1-3 and V is TRBV7-9; D remains ambiguous. The CDR3 loop spans 12 amino acids. V shed 7 bases and J shed 0 bases, with 4 bases lying between them. Germline loops: CDR1 SEHNR, CDR2 FQNEAQ (reference sequence). CDR3 sequence: CASTRSGNTIYF. The CDR3 region has the DNA TGTGCCAGCACTCGCTCTGGAAACACCATATATTTT.

This chain uses TRBV5-1 with TRBJ2-7, with D perhaps assigned TRBD1 or TRBD2 (5 bases each). The germline V gene has CDR1 SGHRS and CDR2 YFSETQ. This CDR3 is built from 13 residues. V was cut by 0 bases and J by 6 bases, with 10 bases left in between. The CDR3 loop is CASSLGEGTEQYF. DNA of the CDR3: TGCGCCAGCAGCTTGGGTGAGGGGACCGAGCAGTACTTC.

V and J are TRBV27 and TRBJ1-5; no clear D gene. The CDR3 is 19 amino acids. Germline V CDR1 and CDR2: MNHEY, SMNVEV (reference sequence). Trimming took 5 bases from V and 0 from J, leaving 23 bases between them. DNA of the CDR3: TGTGCCAGCAGTACCCCCGATAGACGACTCCCTTATAGCAATCAGCCCCAGCATTTT. Translated, it gives CASSTPDRRLPYSNQPQHF.

The chain uses TRBV6-5 and TRBJ1-5, with D maybe TRBD1 (5 bases). CDR1 MNHEY and CDR2 SVGAGI come from the germline V gene. Trimming stripped 7 bases from V and 15 bases from J, with 25 bases between. CDR3 length equals 14 residues. CDR3 DNA sequence: TGTGCCAGCACCACTCCGGGACCGCTGAACCCTTTGCATTTT. This encodes CASTTPGPLNPLHF.

V usage is TRBV11-2 and J usage is TRBJ2-1; D is undetermined. The ends were cut back, 1 base at V and 8 bases at J, with 6 bases in the middle. The CDR3 length is 12 residues. Germline CDR1 reads SGHAT; CDR2 reads FQNNGV. The CDR3 DNA reads as TGTGCCAGCAGCTTAGCTCTGGATGAGCAGTTCTTC. This codes for CASSLALDEQFF.

This sequence joins TRBV7-9 and TRBJ2-3, with D uncertain. CDR3 length: 12 amino acids. Looked up from germline, CDR1 is SEHNR and CDR2 is FQNEAQ (reference sequence). V lost 3 bases and J lost 2, with 3 bases in between. The CDR3 protein is CASSFNTDTQYF. DNA for the CDR3: TGTGCCAGCAGCTTCAACACAGATACGCAGTATTTT.

This chain links TRBV5-4 with TRBJ2-3, with TRBD2 matching 8 bases. The V and J ends lost 2 bases and 4 bases, in that order; junction bases with no gene match: 12. Germline loops: CDR1 SGHNT, CDR2 YYREEE (reference sequence). CDR3 length: 17 amino acids. In DNA, the CDR3 is TGTGCCAGCAGCTTAAGAACGAGTAGCGGGGCTTCAGATACGCAGTATTTT. As protein: CASSLRTSSGASDTQYF.

J is TRBJ1-5 and V is TRBV6-2 or TRBV6-3, with D possibly being TRBD1 (5 bases). This CDR3 has 15 amino acids. Germline V gives CDR1 MNHEY, CDR2 SVGEGT. Trimming cost V 0 bases and J 4 bases, with 10 bases left between them. The CDR3 DNA reads TGTGCCAGCAGTTACTCGAAGGCAGGGAATCAGCCCCAGCATTTT. This sequence encodes CASSYSKAGNQPQHF.

The rearrangement uses TRBV9 and TRBJ2-2, with D maybe TRBD1 (5 bases). The CDR3 has 16 residues. Germline CDR1 is SGDLS and CDR2 is YYNGEE. Trimming left V 0 bases short and J 1 base short, with 10 bases between. The CDR3 region is CASSVGAGKNTGELFF. CDR3 nucleotides: TGTGCCAGCAGCGTAGGGGCAGGGAAGAACACCGGGGAGCTGTTTTTT.

This clone was observed a few times. This chain links TRBV2 with TRBJ1-4; TRBD1 agrees at 7 bases. In germline, CDR1 is SNHLY, CDR2 FYNNEI. The V gene end was trimmed by 4 bases and the J gene end by 7 bases; junction bases not matched to a gene: 0. This CDR3 spans 12 amino acids. The CDR3 loop is CASSAGGEKLFF. In nucleotides, the CDR3 is TGTGCCAGCAGTGCAGGGGGTGAAAAACTGTTTTTT. Together with reference TRBV2 and TRBJ1-4, the CDR3 gives the full variable domain: EPEVTQTPSHQVTQMGQEVILRCVPISNHLYFYWYRQILGQKVEFLVSFYNNEISEKSEIFDDQFSVERPDGSNFTLKIRSTKLEDSAMYFCASSAGGEKLFFGSGTQLSVL.

The CDR3 loop reads CASTTGTGGFYEQYF. The CDR3 DNA reads as TGCGCCAGCACCACCGGGACAGGGGGTTTCTACGAGCAGTACTTC. V gene TRBV4-1 combines with J gene TRBJ2-7, with 11 positions matching TRBD1. Germline CDR1 is MGHRA and CDR2 is YSYEKL. This CDR3 spans 15 amino acids. V shed 7 bases, J shed 3 bases, and the junction held 8 bases outside the gene matches.

The chain combines TRBV9 with TRBJ1-3; D is undetermined. Per the germline V gene, CDR1 is SGDLS and CDR2 is YYNGEE. The CDR3 length is 16 residues. Trimming took 0 bases from V and 0 from J, leaving 10 bases between them. CDR3 residues: CASSVDAGFSGNTIYF. Here the CDR3 DNA reads TGTGCCAGCAGCGTAGATGCAGGCTTCTCTGGAAACACCATATATTTT.

The CDR3 loop reads CATSDLRWGAGNEQFF. The CDR3 bases are TGTGCCACCAGTGATTTGCGGTGGGGGGCAGGGAATGAGCAGTTCTTC. V gene TRBV24-1 combines with J gene TRBJ2-1; D may be TRBD1 or TRBD2 (6 bases each). The CDR3 length is 16 residues. Germline assignment: CDR1 KGHDR and CDR2 SFDVKD. Trimming took 0 bases from V and 7 from J, leaving 15 bases between them.

This rearrangement joins TRBV18 to TRBJ1-2; 7 nucleotides match TRBD1. V was clipped by 3 bases and J by 2 bases; unmatched bases: 12. CDR1 KGHSH and CDR2 LQKENI come from the germline V gene. This CDR3 is built from 17 residues. Here the CDR3 reads CASSPTHGSGQNYGYTF. CDR3 nucleotide sequence: TGTGCCAGCTCACCCACCCATGGGTCGGGACAGAACTATGGCTACACCTTC.

The chain joins TRBV5-6 to TRBJ1-4, with D possibly TRBD1 on 5 matching bases. Germline V CDR1 and CDR2: SGHDT, YYEEEE. The CDR3 contains 14 residues. The V end lost 0 bases, the J end lost 8 bases, and 11 bases lay between the germline ends. For the CDR3, the DNA is TGTGCCAGCAGCTTGGGGGGACGGACGGAAAAACTGTTTTTT. Translated: CASSLGGRTEKLFF.

This sequence joins TRBV7-9 and TRBJ2-7, with D possibly being TRBD2 (6 bases). Trimming took 2 bases from V and 9 from J, leaving 17 bases between them. CDR1 is SEHNR, CDR2 FQNEAQ, per germline (reference sequence). The CDR3 spans 14 residues. CDR3 sequence reads: CASSLNEAGGTQYF. The CDR3 DNA is TGTGCCAGCAGCTTAAATGAAGCCGGGGGAACGCAGTACTTC.

For this clone: Other DNA sequences in the sample encode the same CDR3. This rearrangement joins TRBV18 to TRBJ1-5; the D is unclear. Germline CDR1 and CDR2: KGHSH and LQKENI. V shed 3 bases and J shed 0 bases, with 3 bases lying between them. This CDR3 has 13 amino acids. CDR3: CASSPDSNQPQHF. Written as DNA, the CDR3 is TGTGCCAGCTCACCGGATAGCAATCAGCCCCAGCATTTT.

The chain has TRBV5-1 and TRBJ1-4, with 12 bases that match TRBD1. In germline, CDR1 is SGHRS, CDR2 YFSETQ. This CDR3 comprises 23 residues. The J segment lost 6 bases and the V segment lost 4 bases, leaving 28 bases of the junction unmatched. This chain's CDR3 is CASSTRGRDKLWGQGARDEKLFF. Written as DNA, the CDR3 is TGCGCCAGCAGCACTAGAGGGAGGGATAAATTGTGGGGACAGGGGGCGCGTGATGAAAAACTGTTTTTT.

V usage is TRBV28 and J usage is TRBJ2-7, with 9 bases aligning to TRBD1. The CDR3 is made up of 15 amino acids. J was trimmed by 4 bases and V by 2 bases; bases with no gene match: 6. Germline values: CDR1 MDHEN, CDR2 SYDVKM. In nucleotides, the CDR3 is TGTGCCAGCAGTTTACTGGACAGGGGACGTTACGAGCAGTACTTC. The encoded protein is CASSLLDRGRYEQYF.

The chain joins TRBV6-5 to TRBJ2-1, with 7 positions matching TRBD1. Germline values: CDR1 MNHEY, CDR2 SVGAGI. This CDR3 is 15 amino acids long. The J segment lost 5 bases and the V segment lost 5 bases, leaving 9 bases of the junction unmatched. CDR3 in amino acids: CASSMPGQKHNEQFF. The CDR3 DNA follows: TGTGCCAGCAGTATGCCGGGACAGAAACACAATGAGCAGTTCTTC.

The chain couples TRBV5-5 to TRBJ2-4; 9 nucleotides agree with TRBD1. Germline loops: CDR1 SGHKS, CDR2 YYEKEE (reference sequence). The CDR3 totals 14 residues. J was trimmed by 8 bases and V by 3 bases; bases with no gene match: 6. This CDR3 reads CASSWRTGVYIQYF. CDR3 in DNA: TGTGCCAGCAGCTGGCGGACAGGGGTGTACATTCAGTACTTC.

The chain carries TRBV3-1 (or the pseudogene TRBV3-2) and TRBJ2-1, with 8 bases fitting TRBD2. The CDR3 spans 14 residues. The germline gives CDR1 LGHDT, CDR2 YNNKEL (reference sequence). V lost 7 bases and J lost 8; bases outside the gene matches: 10. CDR3 coding DNA: TGTGCCAGCAAGACTAGCGCGTTGGTGGATGAGCAGTTCTTC. Amino acid sequence: CASKTSALVDEQFF.

This chain links TRBV19 with TRBJ1-2; 10 nucleotides line up with TRBD1. This CDR3 is 15 amino acids long. V lost 3 bases to trimming and J lost 4 bases; unmatched junction nucleotides: 5. Germline assignment: CDR1 LNHDA and CDR2 SQIVND (reference sequence). The DNA of the CDR3 is TGTGCCAGTAGTATGGCGACAGGGGGCGCCTATGGCTACACCTTC. Encoded protein: CASSMATGGAYGYTF.

The chain has TRBV2 and TRBJ1-4; D gene unclear. The germline gives CDR1 SNHLY, CDR2 FYNNEI. The CDR3 contains 14 residues. Trimming stripped 6 bases from V and 3 bases from J, with 11 bases between. The CDR3 region has the DNA TGTGCCAGCAGGAGGGCCGCAGCTAATGAAAAACTGTTTTTT. This sequence encodes CASRRAAANEKLFF.

The chain has TRBV10-1 and TRBJ1-4; 8 bases fit TRBD1. CDR1 is WNHNN, CDR2 SYGVQD, per germline (reference sequence). With V trimmed by 3 bases and J by 7 bases, 7 bases remained unmatched. The CDR3 length is 15 residues. The CDR3 sequence: CASSESQGATEKLFF. The CDR3 nucleotides read TGCGCCAGCAGTGAATCCCAGGGGGCGACTGAAAAACTGTTTTTT.

This sequence joins TRBV19 and TRBJ1-5, with TRBD1 as a possible D gene (5 bases). With 6 bases removed from V and 4 bases from J, the gap between germline ends came to 7 bases. Germline loops: CDR1 LNHDA, CDR2 SQIVND (reference sequence). The CDR3 has 12 residues. The CDR3 is CASRQGNQPQHF. CDR3 bases: TGTGCCAGTAGGCAGGGAAATCAGCCCCAGCATTTT.